This T cell receptor beta chain was observed in a study of cytomegalovirus exposure and HLA in healthy donors. Study conclusions and caveats: There were fewer than 200 TCR beta chains listed as cytomegalovirus-associated. V- and J-gene trimming in TCR beta was tied to a missense DCLRE1C variant by an analysis performed later. Prediction of most subjects' HLA-A and HLA-B alleles by TCR beta sequences was reportedly accurate.

The PCR employed 60 Vbeta primers together with 13 Jbeta primers. Here immunoSEQ multiplex PCR was the method, and the copy in TCRdb shows in-frame clones only, minus some. The table includes roughly 100,000 clones, roughly 83% detected once. About this clone: Its antigen is undetermined.

The germline V gene has CDR1 SGHTA and CDR2 FQGNSA. Trimming stripped 0 bases from V and 5 bases from J, with 13 bases between. There are 15 residues in the CDR3. Sequencing used PBMCs. This receptor was taken from a man aged 35 to 55 in good health and CMV-seronegative. This chain joins TRBV7-2 and TRBJ2-5; D not resolved. CDR3 DNA sequence: TGTGCCAGCAGCTTAGCCACCGCACGGTGGGAGACCCAGTACTTC. As protein: CASSLATARWETQYF.